The entry that follows covers one TCR beta chain sequence. Libraries were prepared by immunoSEQ multiplex PCR; TCRdb keeps only in-frame clonotypes and omits some of them. In the table there are tens of thousands of clones, roughly 97% of which are singletons. The CDR3 is 12 residues long. This specimen belongs to a study of technical replicates of blood from a few donors. The sequence was collected from a human donor in good health. The sample taken for sequencing was T cells isolated from PBMCs. The V gene is TRBV21-1, the J gene TRBJ1-1; TRBD1 is the table's D call and was not checked against the DNA. TRBV21-1 is a pseudogene segment. CDR3 sequence: CASSKVMGKAFF. The CDR3 DNA reads as TGTGCCAGCAGCAAAGTAATGGGCAAAGCTTTCTTT.